One sample yielded the 14 T cell receptor beta chains listed below, sequenced in a study of blood T cells in healthy people across ages. The authors ran a second PCR of roughly 6 to 12 cycles using a sample-barcoded 5' primer and a J-beta primer mix. One entry per CDR3 protein, called by TCRdb with MiXCR from the 5' RACE reads. Here the sample spans 590,000 or so distinct CDR3 sequences, about 30% being singletons. Sequenced input: blood. The origin of the receptors is a woman older than 75 in good health.

The table lists this clonotype with many counts. This chain connects TRBV19 to TRBJ2-3, with D uncertain. The V gene's germline CDR1 is LNHDA and CDR2 SQIVND (reference sequence). The ends were cut back, 7 bases at V and 0 bases at J, with 14 bases in the middle. The length of the CDR3 is 15 residues. The CDR3 spells CASTKLGTSTDTQYF. The CDR3 nucleotides read TGTGCCAGTACCAAACTTGGAACTAGCACAGATACGCAGTATTTT.

This clonotype was observed a handful of times. This could be a read error, since a much larger clone is one nucleotide away. CDR3 coding DNA: TGTGCCAGCAGTTTATTGATGGCCTCTGGGGCCAACGTCCGGACTTTC. As protein: CASSLLMASGANVRTF. J is TRBJ2-6 and V is TRBV27, with D perhaps matching TRBD1 (5 bases). The CDR3 is 16 amino acids. Per germline, CDR1 MNHEY and CDR2 SMNVEV (reference sequence).

As to this clonotype: A read error may account for a junction end that differs from germline. The chain recombines TRBV18 with TRBJ1-5, with 8 bases that match TRBD1. The end of the DNA is better explained by TRBJ2-3, so the J call may be wrong. This CDR3 is built from 17 residues. Germline V lookup: CDR1 KGHSH, CDR2 LQKENI. The CDR3 DNA sequence: TGTGCTAGCTCACCAAAAGGACAGGGAAGTGGCAATCAGCCCCAGTATTTT. It specifies CASSPKGQGSGNQPQYF.

In this sample, this clonotype turned up a few times. V and J are TRBV4-2 and TRBJ2-6; the D is unclear. The germline V and J ends were trimmed by 2 bases and 0 bases, with 5 bases remaining between them. Germline values: CDR1 LGHNA, CDR2 YNFKEQ. This CDR3 is built from 15 residues. In DNA form, the CDR3 reads TGTGCCAGCAGCCAACCACGCTCTGGGGCCAACGTCCTGACTTTC. Its protein product is CASSQPRSGANVLTF.

This clonotype was picked up many times. This sequence joins TRBV7-6 and TRBJ2-3; 9 bases agree with TRBD2. The CDR3 runs 17 residues. Per the germline V gene, CDR1 is SGHVS and CDR2 is FNYEAQ. Losses at the gene ends were 3 bases for V and 0 bases for J; bases not matched to a gene: 7. The CDR3 nucleotides are TGTGCCAGCAGCTTGAAGGCTAGCGGGGCTAGCACAGATACGCAGTATTTT. Protein sequence: CASSLKASGASTDTQYF.

V is TRBV19 and J is TRBJ2-1; D remains ambiguous. Per the germline V gene, CDR1 is LNHDA and CDR2 is SQIVND (reference sequence). The CDR3 runs to 12 residues. The germline V and J ends were trimmed by 2 bases and 12 bases, with 11 bases remaining between them. The CDR3 region is CASSITGSRQFF. Here the CDR3 DNA reads TGTGCCAGTAGTATAACCGGAAGTCGGCAGTTCTTC. The full variable domain, completed using reference TRBV19 and TRBJ2-1, is DGGITQSPKYLFRKEGQNVTLSCEQNLNHDAMYWYRQDPGQGLRLIYYSQIVNDFQKGDIAEGYSVSREKKESFPLTVTSAQKNPTAFYLCASSITGSRQFFGPGTRLTVL.

This chain joins TRBV10-2 and TRBJ1-5, with D tentatively TRBD2 (5 bases). The DNA end is more similar to TRBJ2-3, so the J call may be wrong. The CDR3 length is 14 residues. Germline lookup yields CDR1 WSHSY and CDR2 SAAADI. CDR3 region: CASSEGGGNQPQYF. The CDR3 DNA follows: TGCGCCAGCAGTGAGGGAGGTGGCAATCAGCCCCAGTATTTT.

This clonotype has a count of ten or more. The rearrangement links TRBV15 to TRBJ2-7, with D uncertain. The V gene lost 0 bases and the J gene lost 5 bases, with 11 bases spanning the gap. This CDR3 has 14 residues. Per the germline V gene, CDR1 is LNHNV and CDR2 is YYDKDF (reference sequence). CDR3 sequence: CATSRDLGTHEQYF. The CDR3 DNA is TGTGCCACCAGCAGAGATCTGGGTACCCACGAGCAGTACTTC.

This clonotype has just a few counts. This rearrangement joins TRBV7-2 to TRBJ2-2; D uncertain. The V gene lost 5 bases and the J gene lost 6 bases, with 19 bases spanning the gap. Germline V lookup: CDR1 SGHTA, CDR2 FQGNSA. The CDR3 totals 16 residues. Written as DNA, the CDR3 is TGTGCCAGCAGCCTACCTCGCCGGGTGGCGTCCGGGGAGCTGTTTTTT. Translation: CASSLPRRVASGELFF.

The rearrangement joins TRBV7-9 to TRBJ2-1; 9 bases map to TRBD1. Germline V CDR1 and CDR2: SEHNR, FQNEAQ (reference sequence). Unmatched junction bases numbered 10, after V lost 3 bases and J lost 7 bases. The CDR3 covers 16 residues. This CDR3 is CASSFYGTGNRNEQFF. In DNA form, the CDR3 reads TGTGCCAGCAGCTTTTACGGGACAGGGAATAGGAATGAGCAGTTCTTC.

This clonotype was detected ten times or more. CDR3 DNA: TGCGCCAGCAGCTTGGGCGCATCCAGGGGATCTTATGGCTACACCTTC. This sequence encodes CASSLGASRGSYGYTF. The V gene is TRBV5-1, the J gene TRBJ1-2; possibly TRBD1 for D (6 bases). This CDR3 contains 16 residues. The germline V gene has CDR1 SGHRS and CDR2 YFSETQ. V was clipped by 0 bases and J by 5 bases, with 17 bases between them. The full variable domain, its missing parts supplied by reference TRBV5-1 and TRBJ1-2, is KAGVTQTPRYLIKTRGQQVTLSCSPISGHRSVSWYQQTPGQGLQFLFEYFSETQRNKGNFPGRFSGRQFSNSRSEMNVSTLELGDSALYLCASSLGASRGSYGYTFGSGTRLTVV.

This clonotype occurred once. In DNA form, the CDR3 reads TGTGCCAGCAGCCCCGGGTTCGAGGGTAACGAGCAGTACTTC. Its translation: CASSPGFEGNEQYF. The chain recombines TRBV7-2 with TRBJ2-5; D possibly corresponds to TRBD2 (5 bases). Judging by the DNA end, TRBJ2-7 fits better; the J call may be wrong. The CDR3 is 14 residues long. The germline gives CDR1 SGHTA, CDR2 FQGNSA.

V and J are TRBV27 and TRBJ1-5, with D uncertain. CDR3 length: 15 amino acids. Germline-derived CDR1 and CDR2 are MNHEY and SMNVEV (reference sequence). V gave up 5 bases and J gave up 1 base, with 12 bases separating them. The CDR3 is CASSPGLRSNQPQHF. CDR3 sequence (DNA): TGTGCCAGCAGTCCGGGTCTAAGGAGCAATCAGCCCCAGCATTTT.

This clonotype has more than one count but fewer than ten. The V call is TRBV30, the J call TRBJ2-7; TRBD2 aligns across 7 bases. V lost 7 bases to trimming and J lost 3 bases; unmatched junction nucleotides: 9. The CDR3 length is 13 residues. Germline V gene lookup returns CDR1 GTSNPN and CDR2 SVGIG (reference sequence). CDR3: CASRRGSCYEQYF. The DNA for the CDR3 is TGTGCCTCCCGGCGGGGGTCCTGCTACGAGCAGTACTTC. Full variable domain (missing parts from reference TRBV30 and TRBJ2-7): SQTIHQWPATLVQPVGSPLSLECTVEGTSNPNLYWYRQAAGRGLQLLFYSVGIGQISSEVPQNLSASRPQDRQFILSSKKLLLSDSGFYLCASRRGSCYEQYFGPGTRLTVT.